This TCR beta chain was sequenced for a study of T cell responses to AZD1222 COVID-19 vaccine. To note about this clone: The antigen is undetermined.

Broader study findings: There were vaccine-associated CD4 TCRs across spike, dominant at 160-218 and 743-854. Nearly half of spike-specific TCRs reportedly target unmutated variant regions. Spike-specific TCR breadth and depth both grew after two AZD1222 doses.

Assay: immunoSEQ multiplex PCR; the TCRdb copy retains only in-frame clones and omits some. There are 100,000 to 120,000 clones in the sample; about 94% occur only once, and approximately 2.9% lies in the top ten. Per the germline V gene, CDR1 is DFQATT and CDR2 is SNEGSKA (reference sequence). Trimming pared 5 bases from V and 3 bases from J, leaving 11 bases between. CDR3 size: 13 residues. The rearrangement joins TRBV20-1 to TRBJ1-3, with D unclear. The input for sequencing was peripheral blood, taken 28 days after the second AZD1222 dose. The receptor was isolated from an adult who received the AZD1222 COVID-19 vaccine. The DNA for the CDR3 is TGCAGTGCTCGTGAGGGTTTTGGAAACACCATATATTTT. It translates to CSAREGFGNTIYF.